This T cell receptor (beta chain) was identified during a study of blood T cell repertoires in COVID-19. Germline V gene lookup returns CDR1 SGHTS and CDR2 YDEGEE. Trimming shortened V by 2 bases and J by 4 bases, and 6 bases separated the two germline ends. The CDR3 sequence is 13 residues long. Original methodology: By means of reference gene primer amplification, nucleated cell counts were estimated. Only in-frame clones appear in the TCRdb table, and some are missing; sequencing was by immunoSEQ multiplex PCR. For V, J and clone size, that table is used; D and trimming come from the DNA. The sample has 200,000 to 250,000 clones; around four fifths are singletons. During active infection, Seattle patients enrolled and were then monitored through disease.

The genes are TRBV5-8 and TRBJ2-2; no clear D gene. This clonotype was obtained from a woman between 65 and 79 years old with COVID-19, enrolled during active disease. The sample taken for sequencing was peripheral blood. This CDR3 reads CASSLRLTGELFF. The CDR3 DNA reads TGTGCCAGCAGCTTAAGACTCACCGGGGAGCTGTTTTTT.